Below, one TCR beta chain is given with its context. As yet, its antigen is unknown. Profiling relied on immunoSEQ multiplex PCR, and the TCRdb table lists in-frame clones only, not all of them. The data contain around 60,000 clones, 70% to 90% of them singletons. V shed 3 bases and J shed 2 bases, with 19 bases lying between them. Germline CDR1 MDHEN, CDR2 SYDVKM. This CDR3 contains 17 residues. The entry originates in a study of OX40 agonist ivuxolimab in advanced cancers. Study-level findings and limits: Normalized T-cell clonal expansion was also low in some nonresponders. Among expanded peripheral T cells, antigen specificity went undetermined.

The receptor was derived from an adult with an advanced solid tumor such as melanoma, head and neck, liver or kidney cancer. V and J are TRBV28 and TRBJ1-2; D remains unclear. The input for sequencing was CD4+ or CD8+ T cells sorted from blood, taken in a trial of the OX40 agonist ivuxolimab. The CDR3 loop reads CASSFVHKFGQNYGYTF. CDR3 in DNA: TGTGCCAGCAGTTTTGTTCATAAATTCGGCCAGAACTATGGCTACACCTTC.